This T cell receptor beta chain was observed in a study of blood T cells in healthy people across ages. Study-wide results and caveats: Observed TCR beta diversity per million T cells went down as age went up. This fall followed a roughly linear course with age. It was not possible, with unsorted PBMCs, to conclusively compare naive and antigen-experienced cells.

Comments on this clonotype: Its target is not known.

Donors were systemically healthy Caucasian individuals from Russia aged about 6 to 95 years. A second PCR, run for roughly 7 to 11 cycles, used a sample-barcoded 5' primer plus a J-beta primer mix. Every single cDNA molecule received a tag from a template-switch adaptor with 12 random nucleotides. TCRdb re-called the 5' RACE reads with MiXCR, one entry per CDR3 protein. The sample holds under 1,000,000 distinct CDR3 sequences, about 42% seen once. From germline, CDR1 is MNHEY and CDR2 SMNVEV (reference sequence). The CDR3 loop spans 13 amino acids. Trimming pared 6 bases from V and 4 bases from J, leaving 12 bases between.

The origin of this receptor is a man older than 75 in good health. The rearrangement links TRBV27 to TRBJ1-1; D possibly corresponds to TRBD1 (5 bases). The sequenced material came from blood. The CDR3 is CASSSSGGTEAFF. CDR3 DNA sequence: TGTGCCAGCAGCTCCTCCGGGGGCACTGAAGCTTTCTTT.